A selection of T cell receptor beta chains follows, all from one sample in a study of long-term antiretroviral therapy in people with HIV. Sequenced by immunoSEQ multiplex PCR; TCRdb stores in-frame clones only, minus some. The table includes around 8,000 clones, 84% detected once. This specimen was unsorted PBMCs, taken 0.3 years before starting antiretroviral therapy. The origin of the receptors is a man aged 25 to 40 with HIV. Each CDR3 is given with its conserved first and last residue. The D gene is left open where the match is weak. Expanded clones get a size class; other rows say once, few or many, or leave the size out.

J: TRBJ1-5
V: TRBV4-1
D: TRBD1
size: .
DNA: TGCGCCAGCAGCCACACAGGGGGAGGCAATCAGCCCCAGCATTTT
CDR3: CASSHTGGGNQPQHF

J: TRBJ2-7
V: TRBV7-9
D: .
size: once
DNA: TGTGCCAGCAGCTCGGTGACGTCCTCCTACGAGCAGTACTTC
CDR3: CASSSVTSSYEQYF

J: TRBJ1-2
V: TRBV7-9
D: .
size: few
DNA: TGTGCCAGCAGCTCCGACAGCCCTGTCTATGGCTACACCTTC
CDR3: CASSSDSPVYGYTF

J: TRBJ1-1
V: TRBV7-9
D: .
size: .
DNA: TGTGCCAGCAGCTCCCCGGGGGGGGCGGGCACTGAAGCTTTCTTT
CDR3: CASSSPGGAGTEAFF

J: TRBJ1-2
V: TRBV7-9
D: .
size: .
DNA: TGTGCCAGCAGCGCGCGGGACGGCAACTATGGCTACACCTTC
CDR3: CASSARDGNYGYTF

J: TRBJ1-6
V: TRBV7-6
D: TRBD1
size: once
DNA: TGTGCCAGCAGCTTAGTGGGACAGGGTAATTCACCCCTCCACTTT
CDR3: CASSLVGQGNSPLHF

J: TRBJ1-2
V: TRBV18
D: .
size: .
DNA: TGTGCCAGCTCACCACGGTTAGCTAACTATGGCTACACCTTC
CDR3: CASSPRLANYGYTF

J: TRBJ2-7
V: TRBV28
D: .
size: .
DNA: TGTGCCAGCAGTTTCATAAGGGAATCCGAGCAGTACTTC
CDR3: CASSFIRESEQYF

J: TRBJ2-5
V: TRBV6-1
D: TRBD2
size: .
DNA: TGTGCCACCTCCGGGGGGGGAGAGACCCAGTACTTC
CDR3: CATSGGGETQYF

J: TRBJ2-2
V: TRBV6-5
D: TRBD1
size: .
DNA: TGTGCCAGCAGTTATGAGACAGGGGGCCCCGGGGAGCTGTTTTTT
CDR3: CASSYETGGPGELFF

J: TRBJ2-3
V: TRBV28
D: .
size: .
DNA: TGTGCCAGCAGCGAGGGAAGCACAGATACGCAGTATTTT
CDR3: CASSEGSTDTQYF

J: TRBJ1-1
V: TRBV18
D: .
size: large
DNA: TGTGCCAGCTCACCCAGCACAGGGAGCACTGAAGCTTTCTTT
CDR3: CASSPSTGSTEAFF